The present T cell receptor (beta chain) was sequenced within a study of T cell changes during pregnancy in multiple sclerosis. CDR1 is SGHTA, CDR2 FQGNSA, per germline. Trimming cost V 5 bases and J 2 bases; bases outside gene matches: 3. The CDR3 length is 14 residues. Clones were read by immunoSEQ multiplex PCR, and TCRdb kept only the in-frame ones, dropping some. This repertoire shows more than 55,000 clones, just over 90% found once; its top ten account for 0.95% to 1.5%. This clone has just one count. The material sequenced was peripheral blood, taken in the third trimester of pregnancy. V is TRBV7-2 and J is TRBJ2-7, with 10 bases lining up with TRBD1. This TCR derives from a female donor with multiple sclerosis, enrolled in a pregnancy study. CDR3 amino acids: CASSPGTGAYEQYF. CDR3 coding DNA: TGTGCCAGCAGCCCCGGGACAGGGGCCTACGAGCAGTACTTC.